This note documents a single TCR beta chain sequence. Antigen specificity is unknown. Additional DNA sequences in this sample encode the identical CDR3. The CDR3 runs to 17 residues. Losses at the gene ends were 0 bases for V and 3 bases for J; bases not matched to a gene: 10. CDR1 is SQVTM and CDR2 is ANQGSEA in the germline V gene. Time point specified: blood 4 weeks post-SBRT, at nephrectomy. Treatment here: 15 Gy SBRT to primary tumor, nephrectomy 4 weeks later. Nephrectomy followed 15 Gy stereotactic body radiation by 4 weeks. Clones were read by immunoSEQ multiplex PCR, and TCRdb kept only the in-frame ones, dropping some. The sample records 97,000 or so clones, around 84% being singletons. The data are from a study of radiation and T cells in renal cell carcinoma. Study outcomes and limitations: Pretreatment tumor biopsies were lacking, so baseline clonotypes are unknown. From baseline, blood top tumor clonotypes peaked at 2 weeks post-radiation.

This sample comprised blood, obtained from a patient whose treatment included radiotherapy and nephrectomy. This sequence joins TRBV29-1 and TRBJ1-4; 7 bases match TRBD1. The receptor comes from a man between 60 and 75 years old with renal cell carcinoma. CDR3 sequence (DNA): TGCAGCGTTGAAGAGGGCATAGGGGGCACAGCTAATGAAAAACTGTTTTTT. Residues: CSVEEGIGGTANEKLFF. Full variable domain (outside the CDR3, taken from reference TRBV29-1 and TRBJ1-4): SAVISQKPSRDICQRGTSLTIQCQVDSQVTMMFWYRQQPGQSLTLIATANQGSEATYESGFVIDKFPISRPNLTFSTLTVSNMSPEDSSIYLCSVEEGIGGTANEKLFFGSGTQLSVL.